A selection of T cell receptor beta chains follows, all from one sample in a study of blood T cell repertoires in COVID-19. Here immunoSEQ multiplex PCR was the method, and the copy in TCRdb shows in-frame clones only, minus some. The repertoire holds fewer than 250,000 clones, roughly 90% seen once, with around 6% in the top ten. The sample consisted of peripheral blood. These receptors were collected from a man in his 60s who had recovered from COVID-19. The CDR3 runs from the conserved cysteine through the conserved F or W. The D gene is left open where the match is weak. Clone size is given for some rows only: seen once, a few or many times, or a class if the clone is expanded.

TRBV7-9	-	TRBJ1-5	13	-	CASSSSGYQPQHF	TGTGCCAGCAGCTCTAGTGGGTATCAGCCCCAGCATTTT
TRBV24-1	-	TRBJ2-1	15	-	CATSAVSGMDNEQFF	TGTGCCACCAGTGCGGTGTCGGGGATGGACAATGAGCAGTTCTTC
TRBV5-5	-	TRBJ2-7	15	TRBD1	CASSRFGTGHYEQYF	TGTGCCAGCAGCAGATTCGGGACAGGGCACTACGAGCAGTACTTC
TRBV5-8	-	TRBJ1-1	13	TRBD1	CASSHRGRTEAFF	TGTGCCAGCAGTCACAGGGGCAGAACTGAAGCTTTCTTT
TRBV28	-	TRBJ1-5	12	-	CASSPRNQPQHF	TGTGCCAGCAGCCCCAGGAATCAGCCCCAGCATTTT
TRBV2	-	TRBJ1-5	15	-	CASREKEGSNQPQHF	TGTGCCAGCAGGGAAAAGGAGGGTAGCAATCAGCCCCAGCATTTT
TRBV27	-	TRBJ2-7	13	TRBD1	CASRWTGSYEQYF	TGTGCCAGCAGGTGGACAGGATCCTACGAGCAGTACTTC
TRBV11-2	-	TRBJ2-7	14	TRBD1	CASRLGQGAYEQYF	TGTGCCAGCAGGCTCGGGCAGGGGGCCTACGAGCAGTACTTC
TRBV7-8	-	TRBJ1-2	15	-	CASSSEARVNYGYTF	TGTGCCAGCAGCTCGGAGGCGAGGGTAAACTATGGCTACACCTTC
TRBV28	-	TRBJ1-2	14	-	CASSSTNRVLGYTF	TGTGCCAGCAGTTCTACTAACAGGGTTTTGGGCTACACCTTC
TRBV28	-	TRBJ2-1	14	TRBD1	CATLSWTGEREQFF	TGTGCCACCCTTTCCTGGACAGGGGAGCGAGAGCAGTTCTTC
TRBV4-1	-	TRBJ1-5	14	-	CASSQDRGNQPQHF	TGCGCCAGCAGCCAAGATCGGGGCAATCAGCCCCAGCATTTT
TRBV2	-	TRBJ1-2	17	-	CASSGLDRGKADYGYTF	TGTGCCAGCAGCGGCCTGGATAGGGGGAAGGCTGACTATGGCTACACCTTC
TRBV6-5	-	TRBJ2-7	14	TRBD1	CASSRDRGSYEQYF	TGTGCCAGCAGCCGGGACAGGGGATCCTACGAGCAGTACTTC
TRBV18	-	TRBJ2-3	15	TRBD1	CASSPPGQTTDTQYF	TGTGCCAGCTCACCTCCGGGACAGACCACAGATACGCAGTATTTT
TRBV6-5	-	TRBJ1-5	15	-	CASSFNRDSNQPQHF	TGTGCCAGCAGCTTCAACAGGGATAGCAATCAGCCCCAGCATTTT
TRBV6-5	-	TRBJ1-1	14	TRBD1	CASRGRDRNTEAFF	TGTGCCAGCAGGGGCCGGGACAGGAACACTGAAGCTTTCTTT
TRBV18	once	TRBJ2-7	14	-	CASSPPGLGDEQYF	TGTGCCAGCTCACCACCCGGGCTAGGGGACGAGCAGTACTTC
TRBV20-1	-	TRBJ2-7	11	-	CSARVTYEQYF	TGCAGTGCTAGAGTTACCTACGAGCAGTACTTC
TRBV5-5	-	TRBJ1-2	13	TRBD1	CASSLGQNYGYTF	TGTGCCAGCAGCCTGGGACAGAACTATGGCTACACCTTC
TRBV4-1	-	TRBJ1-5	14	-	CASSQGLGGQPQHF	TGCGCCAGCAGCCAAGGGTTAGGGGGTCAGCCCCAGCATTTT
TRBV18	-	TRBJ1-1	12	-	CASSENRGGAFF	TGTGCCAGCTCAGAGAATAGGGGAGGCGCTTTCTTT
TRBV6-2/TRBV6-3	-	TRBJ1-1	13	-	CASSLTPRTEAFF	TGTGCCAGCAGTTTGACCCCGCGGACTGAAGCTTTCTTT
TRBV27	-	TRBJ2-7	12	-	CAPGWGLYEQYF	TGTGCCCCAGGATGGGGACTGTACGAGCAGTACTTC
TRBV3-1/TRBV3-2	-	TRBJ1-4	15	TRBD1	CASSQVGGTGEKLFF	TGTGCCAGCAGCCAAGTAGGGGGGACAGGGGAAAAACTGTTTTTT
TRBV24-1	-	TRBJ2-3	15	-	CATSAAGANTDTQYF	TGTGCCACCAGTGCGGCGGGGGCCAACACAGATACGCAGTATTTT
TRBV19	-	TRBJ2-7	14	-	CASSIFSAGYEQYF	TGTGCCAGTAGTATCTTTTCAGCGGGCTACGAGCAGTACTTC
TRBV4-1	-	TRBJ2-5	16	TRBD1	CASSQGDRGGGETQYF	TGCGCCAGCAGCCAAGGGGACAGGGGCGGCGGAGAGACCCAGTACTTC
TRBV5-5	few	TRBJ2-6	20	TRBD2	CASGPPRGSGRADGANVLTF	TGTGCCAGCGGACCCCCCCGAGGGAGCGGGAGGGCCGATGGGGCCAACGTCCTGACTTTC
TRBV6-6	medium-sized	TRBJ2-6	16	-	CASTAHTGTGANVLTF	TGTGCCAGCACAGCCCATACAGGGACTGGGGCCAACGTCCTGACTTTC
TRBV5-4	-	TRBJ2-3	18	TRBD2	CASSGTSGRARATDTQYF	TGTGCCAGCAGCGGGACTAGCGGGAGGGCCCGGGCTACAGATACGCAGTATTTT
TRBV27	few	TRBJ2-1	16	-	CASSFIQATRYNEQFF	TGTGCCAGCAGTTTCATCCAGGCTACCCGTTACAATGAGCAGTTCTTC
TRBV5-1	-	TRBJ1-6	15	TRBD1	CASRAGTGDNSPLHF	TGCGCCAGCAGGGCCGGGACAGGGGATAATTCACCCCTCCACTTT
TRBV18	-	TRBJ1-6	14	TRBD1	CASSPGQGRSPLHF	TGTGCCAGCTCACCAGGACAGGGACGATCACCCCTCCACTTT
TRBV30	-	TRBJ1-1	13	-	CAWGGHGNTEAFF	TGTGCCTGGGGGGGACACGGGAACACTGAAGCTTTCTTT
TRBV20-1	-	TRBJ1-2	14	TRBD1	CSASVQGAPYGYTF	TGCAGTGCTAGTGTTCAGGGGGCTCCCTATGGCTACACCTTC
TRBV6-5	-	TRBJ1-2	13	-	CASRGGVNYGYTF	TGTGCCAGCAGGGGCGGGGTTAACTATGGCTACACCTTC
TRBV5-1	-	TRBJ2-7	16	TRBD1	CASRWDDRARTYEQYF	TGCGCCAGCAGATGGGACGACAGGGCCCGAACGTACGAGCAGTACTTC
TRBV7-3	-	TRBJ2-2	16	TRBD1	CASSSPDRGKTGELFF	TGTGCCAGCAGCTCACCCGACAGGGGTAAAACCGGGGAGCTGTTTTTT
TRBV3-1/TRBV3-2	-	TRBJ1-6	16	TRBD1	CASSQVRTGYNSPLHF	TGTGCCAGCAGCCAAGTAAGGACAGGGTATAATTCACCCCTCCACTTT